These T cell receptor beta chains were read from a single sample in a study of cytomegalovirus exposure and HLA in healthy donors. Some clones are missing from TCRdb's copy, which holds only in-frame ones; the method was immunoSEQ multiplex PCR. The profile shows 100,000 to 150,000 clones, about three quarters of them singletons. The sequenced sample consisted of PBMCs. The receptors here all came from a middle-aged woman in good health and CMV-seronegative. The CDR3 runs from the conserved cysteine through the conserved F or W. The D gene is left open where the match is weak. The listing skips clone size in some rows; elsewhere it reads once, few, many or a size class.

DNA: TGTGCCAGCAGCTTGGGCGGGACTAGCGGATCCCAAGAGACCCAGTACTTC; CDR3: CASSLGGTSGSQETQYF; size: .; V: TRBV11-3; D: TRBD2; length: 17; J: TRBJ2-5
DNA: TGTGCCACCATCGACTCCTCAGGGCGCGGTCAGCCCCAGCATTTT; CDR3: CATIDSSGRGQPQHF; size: .; V: TRBV15; D: .; length: 15; J: TRBJ1-5
DNA: TGTGCCAGTAGTGCTGGACTGGGCTACGAGCAGTACTTC; CDR3: CASSAGLGYEQYF; size: .; V: TRBV19; D: .; length: 13; J: TRBJ2-7
DNA: TGTGCCAGCAGCGGACCGGACAGGGATCTCACTGGGGCCAACGGCCTGACTTTC; CDR3: CASSGPDRDLTGANGLTF; size: .; V: TRBV9; D: TRBD1; length: 18; J: TRBJ2-6
DNA: TGTGCTAGTGGCCCCGGACAGGGTAGGGTAGCTTTCTTT; CDR3: CASGPGQGRVAFF; size: .; V: TRBV12-5; D: TRBD1; length: 13; J: TRBJ1-1
DNA: TGTGCCAGCAGCCCGGGAGGGGCCAGCGGGGCCAACGGCCTGACTTTC; CDR3: CASSPGGASGANGLTF; size: .; V: TRBV7-3; D: TRBD2; length: 16; J: TRBJ2-6
DNA: TGTGCCAGCAGCGGCCGGGGACAGGGGATCACAGATACGCAGTATTTT; CDR3: CASSGRGQGITDTQYF; size: .; V: TRBV9; D: TRBD1; length: 16; J: TRBJ2-3
DNA: TGTGCCAGCAGTGAAGTGGGACAGGGGGCGCGCGGGGCCAACGGCCTGACTTTC; CDR3: CASSEVGQGARGANGLTF; size: .; V: TRBV6-1; D: TRBD1; length: 18; J: TRBJ2-6
DNA: TGCGCCAGCAGCTTGAACTCGGAGGGGGCCGGTTGTGCGTTCTTC; CDR3: CASSLNSEGAGCAFF; size: once; V: TRBV5-1; D: .; length: 15; J: TRBJ2-1
DNA: TGTGCCAGTAACGACAGGAACTATGGCTACACCTTC; CDR3: CASNDRNYGYTF; size: .; V: TRBV19; D: .; length: 12; J: TRBJ1-2
DNA: TGTGCCTGGAGGGGGGACAGGGTCTTGTATCGTGAAGCTTTCTTT; CDR3: CAWRGDRVLYREAFF; size: few; V: TRBV30; D: TRBD1; length: 15; J: TRBJ1-1
DNA: TGTGCCAGCAGCGTGGGGCTTGAGCAGTTCTTC; CDR3: CASSVGLEQFF; size: .; V: TRBV9; D: .; length: 11; J: TRBJ2-1
DNA: TGCGCCAGCAGCCCGGGGTCGTGGGATCAGCCCCAGCATTTT; CDR3: CASSPGSWDQPQHF; size: .; V: TRBV5-1; D: .; length: 14; J: TRBJ1-5
DNA: TGTGCCAGCAGGATAAACAGTGCCTATGGCTACACCTTC; CDR3: CASRINSAYGYTF; size: .; V: TRBV27; D: .; length: 13; J: TRBJ1-2
DNA: TGTGCCAGCCCCCAGGGGGACGGGAGATCGACGAACACCGGGGAGCTGTTTTTT; CDR3: CASPQGDGRSTNTGELFF; size: .; V: TRBV27; D: .; length: 18; J: TRBJ2-2
DNA: TGCGCCAGCAGCTTGCAGGGACAGCCCAACCATGGCTACACCTTC; CDR3: CASSLQGQPNHGYTF; size: .; V: TRBV5-1; D: TRBD1; length: 15; J: TRBJ1-2
DNA: TGTGCCAGCAGCCCGAACCTAGAGAACACTGAAGCTTTCTTT; CDR3: CASSPNLENTEAFF; size: .; V: TRBV7-9; D: .; length: 14; J: TRBJ1-1
DNA: TGCAGCGCCCTCACCCCCAGACAGGGGGGGAGAGAAAAACTGTTTTTT; CDR3: CSALTPRQGGREKLFF; size: few; V: TRBV29-1; D: TRBD1; length: 16; J: TRBJ1-4
DNA: TGTGCCAGCAGTGACTCACGTGGCGGCGGTGAGCAGTTCTTC; CDR3: CASSDSRGGGEQFF; size: .; V: TRBV6-4; D: .; length: 14; J: TRBJ2-1
DNA: TGTGCCAGCAGTTTTTTTCCCGGCCTGCCAGGGAACACTGAAGCTTTCTTT; CDR3: CASSFFPGLPGNTEAFF; size: .; V: TRBV27; D: .; length: 17; J: TRBJ1-1
DNA: TGTGCCAGCAGCTTAATTCATTGGGAGGGGGAGCTGTTTTTT; CDR3: CASSLIHWEGELFF; size: .; V: TRBV7-2; D: .; length: 14; J: TRBJ2-2
DNA: TGTGCCAGCAGCTCGGGACAGGGGAGCCACAATGAGCAGTTCTTC; CDR3: CASSSGQGSHNEQFF; size: .; V: TRBV7-7; D: TRBD1; length: 15; J: TRBJ2-1
DNA: TGTGCCAGCAGCTTCTTCGAGCAGTACTTC; CDR3: CASSFFEQYF; size: .; V: TRBV7-4; D: .; length: 10; J: TRBJ2-7
DNA: TGTGCCAGCAGCCAAGATCAGCAGGTCTATGGCTACACCTTC; CDR3: CASSQDQQVYGYTF; size: .; V: TRBV4-2; D: .; length: 14; J: TRBJ1-2
DNA: TGTGCCAGCAGGCGCGGGACAGCTAATACGCAGTATTTT; CDR3: CASRRGTANTQYF; size: .; V: TRBV6-1; D: .; length: 13; J: TRBJ2-3
DNA: TGTGCCAGTAGCAGGACAGGGGCGGACTATGGCTACACCTTC; CDR3: CASSRTGADYGYTF; size: .; V: TRBV19; D: TRBD1; length: 14; J: TRBJ1-2
DNA: TGTGCCAGCAGCAAAACAAGTCTTTTTTCCTACGAGCAGTACTTC; CDR3: CASSKTSLFSYEQYF; size: .; V: TRBV21-1; D: .; length: 15; J: TRBJ2-7
DNA: TGTGCCAGCAGCCCAGGACAGATCCCCACTGAAGCTTTCTTT; CDR3: CASSPGQIPTEAFF; size: few; V: TRBV9; D: .; length: 14; J: TRBJ1-1
DNA: TGCGCCAGCAGCTGGGACACTTACACTGAAGCTTTCTTT; CDR3: CASSWDTYTEAFF; size: .; V: TRBV5-1; D: .; length: 13; J: TRBJ1-1
DNA: TGCGCCAGCAGCCGGGACAGTCTTAACTATGGCTACACCTTC; CDR3: CASSRDSLNYGYTF; size: .; V: TRBV4-1; D: TRBD1; length: 14; J: TRBJ1-2
DNA: TGTGCCATCATGTCCCGGGACTCCCAGGCCAATGAGCAGTTCTTC; CDR3: CAIMSRDSQANEQFF; size: .; V: TRBV10-3; D: .; length: 15; J: TRBJ2-1
DNA: TGTGCCAGTAGAGCAAAAGGGACTAGCTGGGAAGAGCAGTTCTTC; CDR3: CASRAKGTSWEEQFF; size: .; V: TRBV19; D: TRBD2; length: 15; J: TRBJ2-1
DNA: TGTGCCAGCAGCCCCCGTGGGGGCGGCACTGAAGCTTTCTTT; CDR3: CASSPRGGGTEAFF; size: .; V: TRBV5-4; D: .; length: 14; J: TRBJ1-1
DNA: TGTGCCAGTAGTATAGATCTCAGATCCACAGATACGCAGTATTTT; CDR3: CASSIDLRSTDTQYF; size: once; V: TRBV19; D: .; length: 15; J: TRBJ2-3
DNA: TGTGCCGTCAGGGGGGTCGGCAAAAACATTCAGTACTTC; CDR3: CAVRGVGKNIQYF; size: .; V: TRBV6-5; D: .; length: 13; J: TRBJ2-4
DNA: TGTGCCAGCAGCCCTAGCGGGGGCGAGGGCAATGAGCAGTTCTTC; CDR3: CASSPSGGEGNEQFF; size: .; V: TRBV7-3; D: TRBD2; length: 15; J: TRBJ2-1
DNA: TGTGCCAGCTCACCCGGACAGGCATCGGGCGCTGAAGCTTTCTTT; CDR3: CASSPGQASGAEAFF; size: .; V: TRBV18; D: TRBD1; length: 15; J: TRBJ1-1
DNA: TGCGCCAGCAGCTTGACTAGCGGGAGCGGAGAGACCCAGTACTTC; CDR3: CASSLTSGSGETQYF; size: .; V: TRBV5-1; D: TRBD2; length: 15; J: TRBJ2-5
DNA: TGTGCCAGCAGCTTGATAGCGAAGGAGACCCAGTACTTC; CDR3: CASSLIAKETQYF; size: .; V: TRBV5-6; D: .; length: 13; J: TRBJ2-5
DNA: TGTGCCAGCAGCCCCGCCTACGAGCAGTACTTC; CDR3: CASSPAYEQYF; size: .; V: TRBV7-8; D: .; length: 11; J: TRBJ2-7
DNA: TGTGCCAGCAGCCCTCGGGTAGATCCCATGTCTGGGGCCAACGTCCTGACTTTC; CDR3: CASSPRVDPMSGANVLTF; size: .; V: TRBV4-2; D: .; length: 18; J: TRBJ2-6
DNA: TGTGCCTGGGGGGACAGCAAAGAGACCCAGTACTTC; CDR3: CAWGDSKETQYF; size: .; V: TRBV30; D: TRBD1; length: 12; J: TRBJ2-5
DNA: TGTGCCAGCAGTCCAGGGGATGTCAACTATGGCTACACCTTC; CDR3: CASSPGDVNYGYTF; size: .; V: TRBV28; D: .; length: 14; J: TRBJ1-2
DNA: TGTGCCAGCAGCCTGTTCCGGAGGGGTGTCGGGGAGCTGTTTTTT; CDR3: CASSLFRRGVGELFF; size: .; V: TRBV7-8; D: .; length: 15; J: TRBJ2-2
DNA: TGTGCCAGCAGCCCACAAGGTAAGGGGGCGGGCTATGGCTACACCTTC; CDR3: CASSPQGKGAGYGYTF; size: .; V: TRBV9; D: TRBD1; length: 16; J: TRBJ1-2
DNA: TGTGCCAGCAGTTACTTCCCAGGGGGTAATGAGCAGTTCTTC; CDR3: CASSYFPGGNEQFF; size: .; V: TRBV6-6; D: TRBD1; length: 14; J: TRBJ2-1
DNA: TGTGCCAGCAGCGTGGCGGGACTCACAGATACGCAGTATTTT; CDR3: CASSVAGLTDTQYF; size: few; V: TRBV9; D: .; length: 14; J: TRBJ2-3
DNA: TGTGCCAGCAGTGAGGGACAGACCTATGGCTACACCTTC; CDR3: CASSEGQTYGYTF; size: .; V: TRBV2; D: TRBD1; length: 13; J: TRBJ1-2
DNA: TGTGCCAGCAGTTTTAGCGGACCCGCCTACGAGCAGTACTTC; CDR3: CASSFSGPAYEQYF; size: .; V: TRBV27; D: .; length: 14; J: TRBJ2-7
DNA: TGTGCCAGCACGATTCGGGGAAGTAACTATGGCTACACCTTC; CDR3: CASTIRGSNYGYTF; size: .; V: TRBV6-1; D: .; length: 14; J: TRBJ1-2
DNA: TGTGCCAGCAGTACCGGGACTCGTTCACCCCTCCACTTT; CDR3: CASSTGTRSPLHF; size: few; V: TRBV6-6; D: .; length: 13; J: TRBJ1-6
DNA: TGTGCCAGCAGGTTTACGGACTTAAATGGCTACACCTTC; CDR3: CASRFTDLNGYTF; size: .; V: TRBV6-1; D: .; length: 13; J: TRBJ1-2
DNA: TGTGCCAGCATACACCACGAGCAGTACTTC; CDR3: CASIHHEQYF; size: few; V: TRBV27; D: .; length: 10; J: TRBJ2-7
DNA: TGTGCCAGCAGTGCATTAGCTGGAAGGGGGACAGATACGCAGTATTTT; CDR3: CASSALAGRGTDTQYF; size: few; V: TRBV6-1; D: .; length: 16; J: TRBJ2-3
DNA: TGTGCCAGCAGTAGGGACAGGGTCACAGATACGCAGTATTTT; CDR3: CASSRDRVTDTQYF; size: .; V: TRBV5-4; D: TRBD1; length: 14; J: TRBJ2-3